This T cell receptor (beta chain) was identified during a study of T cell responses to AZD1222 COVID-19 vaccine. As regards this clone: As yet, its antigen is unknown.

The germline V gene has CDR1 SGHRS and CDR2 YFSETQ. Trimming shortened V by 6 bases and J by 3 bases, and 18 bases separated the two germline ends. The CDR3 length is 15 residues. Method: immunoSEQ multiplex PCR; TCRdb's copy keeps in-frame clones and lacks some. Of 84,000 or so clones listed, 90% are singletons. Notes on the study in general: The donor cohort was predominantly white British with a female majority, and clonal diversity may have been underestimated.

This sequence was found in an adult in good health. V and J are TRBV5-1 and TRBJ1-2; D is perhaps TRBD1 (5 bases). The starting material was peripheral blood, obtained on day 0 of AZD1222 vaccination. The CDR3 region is CASTQGLGTDYGYTF. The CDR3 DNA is TGCGCCAGCACTCAGGGTCTCGGAACCGACTATGGCTACACCTTC.